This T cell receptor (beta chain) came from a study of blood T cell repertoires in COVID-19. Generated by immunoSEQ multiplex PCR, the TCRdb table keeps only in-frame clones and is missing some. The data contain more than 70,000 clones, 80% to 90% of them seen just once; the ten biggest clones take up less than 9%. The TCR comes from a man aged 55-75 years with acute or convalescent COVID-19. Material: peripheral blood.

The CDR3 nucleotides read TGTGCCAGCAGACAAGTTACGGACTCTAGAGGCTACACCTTC. Translating gives CASRQVTDSRGYTF. The V and J genes are TRBV6-5 and TRBJ1-2, with D hard to call. The CDR3 is made up of 14 amino acids. V was pared by 6 bases and J by 8 bases, with 19 bases between. Germline-derived CDR1 and CDR2 are MNHEY and SVGAGI.